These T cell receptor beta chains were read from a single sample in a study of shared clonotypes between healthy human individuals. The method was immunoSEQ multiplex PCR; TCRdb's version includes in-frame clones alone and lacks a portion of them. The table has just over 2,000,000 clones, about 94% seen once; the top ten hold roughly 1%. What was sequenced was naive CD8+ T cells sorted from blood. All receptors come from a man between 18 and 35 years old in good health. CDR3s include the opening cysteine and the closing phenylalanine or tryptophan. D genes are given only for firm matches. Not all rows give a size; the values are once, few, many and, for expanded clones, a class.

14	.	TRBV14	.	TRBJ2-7	CASSRYPKDHEQYF	TGTGCCAGCAGCCGCTACCCTAAAGACCACGAGCAGTACTTC
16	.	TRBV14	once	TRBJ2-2	CASSQEGRENPGELFF	TGTGCCAGCAGCCAAGAGGGCAGGGAAAATCCCGGGGAGCTGTTTTTT
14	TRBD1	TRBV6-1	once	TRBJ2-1	CATSDRSLNNEQFF	TGTGCCACCTCGGACAGGTCCTTGAACAATGAGCAGTTCTTC
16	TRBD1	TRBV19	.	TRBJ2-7	CASSIKGQELPYEQYF	TGTGCCAGTAGTATCAAGGGACAGGAACTTCCCTACGAGCAGTACTTC
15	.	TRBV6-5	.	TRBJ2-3	CASTPGPGSTDTQYF	TGTGCCAGCACGCCGGGGCCGGGAAGCACAGATACGCAGTATTTT
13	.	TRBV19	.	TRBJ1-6	CASSPPGFSPLHF	TGTGCCAGTAGTCCCCCGGGTTTCTCACCCCTCCACTTT
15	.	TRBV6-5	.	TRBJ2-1	CASSSPRGAYNEQFF	TGTGCCAGCAGTTCCCCGCGGGGTGCCTACAATGAGCAGTTCTTC
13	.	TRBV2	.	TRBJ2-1	CASRGNSYNEQFF	TGTGCCAGCAGAGGAAATTCCTACAATGAGCAGTTCTTC
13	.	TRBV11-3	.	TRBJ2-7	CASSLGEMDEQYF	TGTGCCAGCAGCTTAGGTGAAATGGACGAGCAGTACTTC
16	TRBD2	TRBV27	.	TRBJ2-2	CASSPSGLASTGELFF	TGTGCCAGCAGTCCGTCAGGACTAGCAAGCACCGGGGAGCTGTTTTTT
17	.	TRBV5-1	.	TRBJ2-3	CASSPGPRYNPTDTQYF	TGCGCCAGCAGCCCAGGACCTCGATACAACCCCACAGATACGCAGTATTTT
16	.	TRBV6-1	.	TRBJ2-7	CASSEFQRISSYEQYF	TGTGCCAGCAGTGAATTCCAGCGCATCAGCTCCTACGAGCAGTACTTC
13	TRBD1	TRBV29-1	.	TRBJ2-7	CSVETGGPNEQYF	TGCAGCGTTGAAACAGGGGGCCCCAACGAGCAGTACTTC
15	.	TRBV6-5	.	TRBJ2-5	CASRQDREGGETQYF	TGTGCCAGCAGACAAGACAGGGAGGGGGGTGAGACCCAGTACTTC
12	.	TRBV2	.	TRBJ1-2	CASSEYPNGYTF	TGTGCCAGCAGTGAATATCCCAATGGCTACACCTTC
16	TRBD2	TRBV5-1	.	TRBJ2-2	CASSLAREGLTGELFF	TGCGCCAGCAGCTTAGCGCGGGAGGGCCTCACCGGGGAGCTGTTTTTT
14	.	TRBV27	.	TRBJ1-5	CASSLGGSNQPQHF	TGTGCCAGCAGTTTGGGTGGGAGCAATCAGCCCCAGCATTTT
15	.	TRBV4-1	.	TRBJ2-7	CASSVLAEASYEQYF	TGCGCCAGCTCCGTTTTAGCGGAGGCCTCCTACGAGCAGTACTTC
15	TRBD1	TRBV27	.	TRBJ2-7	CASSQGTGSSYEQYF	TGTGCCAGCAGCCAAGGGACAGGCAGCTCCTACGAGCAGTACTTC
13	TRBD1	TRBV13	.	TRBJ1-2	CASSLDRDYGYTF	TGTGCCAGCAGCCTCGACAGGGACTATGGCTACACCTTC
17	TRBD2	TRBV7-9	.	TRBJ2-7	CASSQAVRPGGPYEQYF	TGCGCCAGCAGCCAAGCGGTAAGGCCGGGAGGGCCCTACGAGCAGTACTTC
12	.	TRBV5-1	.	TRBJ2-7	CASSLVPYEQYF	TGCGCCAGCAGCTTGGTGCCCTACGAGCAGTACTTC
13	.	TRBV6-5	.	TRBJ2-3	CASSYDSLDTQYF	TGTGCCAGCAGTTACGATTCGTTGGATACGCAGTATTTT
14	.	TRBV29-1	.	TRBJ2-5	CSVEEAGTQETQYF	TGCAGCGTTGAAGAGGCAGGGACCCAAGAGACCCAGTACTTC
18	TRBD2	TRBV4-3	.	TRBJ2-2	CASSQGISGSWDTGELFF	TGCGCCAGCAGCCAAGGCATTAGCGGGAGTTGGGACACCGGGGAGCTGTTTTTT
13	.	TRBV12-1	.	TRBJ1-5	CASSQQRNQPQHF	TGTGCCAGCAGCCAACAACGTAATCAGCCCCAGCATTTT
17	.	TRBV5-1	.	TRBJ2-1	CASSLSRGGLGYNEQFF	TGCGCCAGCAGCTTAAGCCGAGGGGGGCTTGGGTACAATGAGCAGTTCTTC
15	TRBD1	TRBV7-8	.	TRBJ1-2	CASRETGGVEYGYTF	TGTGCCAGCAGGGAGACAGGGGGCGTGGAGTATGGCTACACCTTC
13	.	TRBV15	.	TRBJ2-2	CATSTANTGELFF	TGTGCCACCTCGACGGCGAACACCGGGGAGCTGTTTTTT
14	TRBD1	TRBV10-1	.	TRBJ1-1	CASSESLTGERAFF	TGCGCCAGCAGTGAGTCCTTAACAGGGGAAAGGGCTTTCTTT
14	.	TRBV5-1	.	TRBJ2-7	CASSLDSNSYEQYF	TGCGCCAGCAGCTTGGACAGCAACTCCTACGAGCAGTACTTC
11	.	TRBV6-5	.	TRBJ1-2	CASGPPGGYTF	TGTGCCAGCGGCCCACCGGGTGGCTACACCTTC
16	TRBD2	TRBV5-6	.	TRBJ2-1	CASSSSGGWFYNEQFF	TGTGCCAGCAGTTCTAGCGGGGGTTGGTTCTACAATGAGCAGTTCTTC
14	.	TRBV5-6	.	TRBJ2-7	CASSGGSLGYEQYF	TGTGCCAGCAGTGGGGGGTCTCTGGGGTACGAGCAGTACTTC
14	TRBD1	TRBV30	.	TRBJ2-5	CACGGQGSQETQYF	TGTGCCTGCGGCGGACAGGGGTCACAAGAGACCCAGTACTTC
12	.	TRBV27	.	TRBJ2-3	CASRGLTDTQYF	TGTGCCAGCCGAGGCCTCACAGATACGCAGTATTTT
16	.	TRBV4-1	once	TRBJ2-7	CASSQDSHSYIYEQYF	TGCGCCAGCAGCCAAGATTCTCACTCCTACATCTACGAGCAGTACTTC
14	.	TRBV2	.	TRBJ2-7	CASSPGISSYEQYF	TGTGCCAGCTCCCCTGGGATTAGCTCCTACGAGCAGTACTTC
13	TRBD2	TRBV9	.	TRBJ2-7	CASSSTSGYEQYF	TGTGCCAGCAGCTCGACTAGCGGGTACGAGCAGTACTTC
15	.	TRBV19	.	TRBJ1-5	CASSLLGSSNQPQHF	TGTGCCAGTAGCCTCCTTGGCAGTAGCAATCAGCCCCAGCATTTT
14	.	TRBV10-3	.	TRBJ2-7	CAISEEGGLGEQYF	TGTGCCATCAGTGAAGAGGGGGGTTTGGGCGAGCAGTACTTC
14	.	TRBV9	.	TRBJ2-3	CASSDPYSTDTQYF	TGTGCCAGCAGCGACCCATACAGCACAGATACGCAGTATTTT
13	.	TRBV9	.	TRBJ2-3	CASSPLRADTQYF	TGTGCCAGCAGCCCACTCCGTGCAGATACGCAGTATTTT
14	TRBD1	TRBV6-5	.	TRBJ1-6	CASSTGGDNSPLHF	TGTGCCAGCAGCACAGGGGGTGATAATTCACCCCTCCACTTT
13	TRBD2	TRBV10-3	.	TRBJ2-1	CATAGVNYNEQFF	TGTGCCACCGCGGGGGTCAACTACAATGAGCAGTTCTTC